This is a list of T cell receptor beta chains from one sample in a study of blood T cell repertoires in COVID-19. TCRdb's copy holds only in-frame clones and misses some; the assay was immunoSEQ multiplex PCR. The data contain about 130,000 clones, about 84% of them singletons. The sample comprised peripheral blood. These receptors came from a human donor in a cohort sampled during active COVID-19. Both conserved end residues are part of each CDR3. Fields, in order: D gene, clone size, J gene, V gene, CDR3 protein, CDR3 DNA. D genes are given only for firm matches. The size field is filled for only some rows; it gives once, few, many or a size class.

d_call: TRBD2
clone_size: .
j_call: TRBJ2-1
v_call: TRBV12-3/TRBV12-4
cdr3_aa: CASSLRGRAVFF
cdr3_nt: TGTGCCAGCAGTTTAAGAGGGAGGGCTGTGTTCTTC

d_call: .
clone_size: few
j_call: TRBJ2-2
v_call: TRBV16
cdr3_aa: CASSQNRATGELFF
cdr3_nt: TGTGCCAGCAGCCAGAACAGGGCTACCGGGGAGCTGTTTTTT

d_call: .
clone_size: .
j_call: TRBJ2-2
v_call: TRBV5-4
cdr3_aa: CASSLPRGELFF
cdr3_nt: TGTGCCAGCAGCTTGCCACGGGGGGAGCTGTTTTTT

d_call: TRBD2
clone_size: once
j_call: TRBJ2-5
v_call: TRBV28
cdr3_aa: CASSLLGLAGTQYF
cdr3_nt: TGTGCCAGCAGTTTATTGGGACTAGCAGGGACCCAGTACTTC

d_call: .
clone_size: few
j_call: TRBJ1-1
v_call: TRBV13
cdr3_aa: CASSSPMNTEAFF
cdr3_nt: TGTGCCAGCAGCTCCCCTATGAACACTGAAGCTTTCTTT

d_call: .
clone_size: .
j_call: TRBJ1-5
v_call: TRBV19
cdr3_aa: CASSMTGGNQPQHF
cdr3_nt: TGTGCCAGTAGTATGACCGGGGGAAATCAGCCCCAGCATTTT

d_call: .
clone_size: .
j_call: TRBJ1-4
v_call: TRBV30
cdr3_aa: CAWSDDSNEKLFF
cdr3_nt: TGTGCCTGGAGCGATGACAGTAATGAAAAACTGTTTTTT

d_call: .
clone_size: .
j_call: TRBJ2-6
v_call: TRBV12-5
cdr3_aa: CASRTDSGANVLTF
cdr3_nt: TGTGCTAGTCGGACAGACTCTGGGGCCAACGTCCTGACTTTC

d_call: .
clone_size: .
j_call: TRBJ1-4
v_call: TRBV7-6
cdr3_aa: CASSLIWGTSEKLFF
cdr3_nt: TGTGCCAGCAGCTTAATTTGGGGGACAAGTGAAAAACTGTTTTTT

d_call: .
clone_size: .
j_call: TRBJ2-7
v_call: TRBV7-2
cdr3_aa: CASSLAGGRSPEQYF
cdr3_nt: TGTGCCAGCAGCTTAGCTGGTGGGAGATCCCCCGAGCAGTACTTC

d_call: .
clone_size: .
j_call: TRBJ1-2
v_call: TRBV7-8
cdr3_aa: CASSLGLTARYGYTF
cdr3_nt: TGTGCCAGCAGCTTAGGATTGACAGCCCGGTATGGCTACACCTTC

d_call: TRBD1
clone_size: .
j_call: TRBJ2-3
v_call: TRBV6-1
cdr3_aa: CASSDGQAYVNTQYF
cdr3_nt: TGTGCCAGCAGTGACGGACAGGCGTATGTAAATACGCAGTATTTT

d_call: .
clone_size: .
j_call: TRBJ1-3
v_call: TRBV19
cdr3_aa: CASNPGSSGNTIYF
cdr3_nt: TGTGCCAGTAACCCCGGGAGCTCTGGAAACACCATATATTTT

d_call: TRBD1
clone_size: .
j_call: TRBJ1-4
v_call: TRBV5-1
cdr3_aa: CASSLGQGFSEKLFF
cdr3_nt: TGCGCCAGCAGCTTAGGACAGGGGTTCAGTGAAAAACTGTTTTTT

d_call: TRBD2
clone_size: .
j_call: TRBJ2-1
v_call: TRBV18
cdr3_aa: CASSSASGNEQFF
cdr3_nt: TGTGCCAGCTCATCCGCTAGCGGTAATGAGCAGTTCTTC

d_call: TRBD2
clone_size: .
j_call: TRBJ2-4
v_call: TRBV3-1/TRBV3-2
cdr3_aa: CASSQGLAGGNIQYF
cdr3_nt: TGTGCCAGCAGCCAAGGTCTAGCGGGAGGAAACATTCAGTACTTC

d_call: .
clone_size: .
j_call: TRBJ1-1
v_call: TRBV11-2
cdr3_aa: CASSLAGTLNTEAFF
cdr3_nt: TGTGCCAGCAGCTTAGCGGGGACATTGAACACTGAAGCTTTCTTT

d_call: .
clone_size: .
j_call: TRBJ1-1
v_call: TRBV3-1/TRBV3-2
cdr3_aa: CASSQVGGTEAFF
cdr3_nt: TGTGCCAGCAGCCAAGTCGGGGGCACTGAAGCTTTCTTT

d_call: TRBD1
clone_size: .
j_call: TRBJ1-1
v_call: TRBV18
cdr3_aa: CASSPLPGQGMNTEAFF
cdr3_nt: TGTGCCAGCTCACCACTACCGGGACAGGGGATGAACACTGAAGCTTTCTTT

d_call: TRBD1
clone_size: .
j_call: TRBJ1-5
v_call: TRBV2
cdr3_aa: CASSGDRVRNQPQHF
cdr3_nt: TGTGCCAGCAGTGGGGACAGGGTTCGCAATCAGCCCCAGCATTTT

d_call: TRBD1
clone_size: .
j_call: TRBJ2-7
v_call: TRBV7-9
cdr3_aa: CASSLQGQGDEQYF
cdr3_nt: TGTGCCAGCAGCTTACAAGGTCAGGGGGACGAGCAGTACTTC

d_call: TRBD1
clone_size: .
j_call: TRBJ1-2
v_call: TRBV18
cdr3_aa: CASSPPPRGVLLYGYTF
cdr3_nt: TGTGCCAGCTCACCCCCCCCCAGGGGGGTATTACTCTATGGCTACACCTTC

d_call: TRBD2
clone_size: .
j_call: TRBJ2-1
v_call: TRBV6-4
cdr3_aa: CASSDAGGYNEQFF
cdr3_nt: TGTGCCAGCAGTGACGCGGGAGGGTACAATGAGCAGTTCTTC

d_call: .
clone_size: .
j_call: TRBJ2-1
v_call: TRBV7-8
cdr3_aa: CASSLAGWATRESEQFF
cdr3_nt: TGTGCCAGCAGCTTAGCGGGGTGGGCTACCCGGGAGAGTGAGCAGTTCTTC

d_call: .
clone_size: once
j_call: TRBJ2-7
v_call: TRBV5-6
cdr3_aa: CASSPVDSYEQYF
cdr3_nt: TGTGCCAGCAGCCCGGTGGACAGCTACGAGCAGTACTTC

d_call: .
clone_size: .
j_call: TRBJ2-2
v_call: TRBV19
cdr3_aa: CASSIQGSTGELFF
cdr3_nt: TGTGCCAGTAGTATCCAGGGGTCGACCGGGGAGCTGTTTTTT

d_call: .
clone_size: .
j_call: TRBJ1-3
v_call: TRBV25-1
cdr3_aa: CASCLGGATGNTIYF
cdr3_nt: TGTGCCAGCTGCCTGGGGGGGGCTACGGGAAACACCATATATTTT

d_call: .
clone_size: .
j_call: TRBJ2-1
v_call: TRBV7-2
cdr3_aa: CASSPYNEQFF
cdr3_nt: TGTGCCAGCAGCCCGTACAATGAGCAGTTCTTC

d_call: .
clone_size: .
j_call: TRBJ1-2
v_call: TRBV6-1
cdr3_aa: CASSDGNRAGYGYTF
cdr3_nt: TGTGCCAGCAGTGATGGCAACAGGGCTGGCTATGGCTACACCTTC

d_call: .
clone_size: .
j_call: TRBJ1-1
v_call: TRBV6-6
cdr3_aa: CASFPGLRFEAFF
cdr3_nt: TGTGCCAGCTTCCCCGGACTGAGGTTTGAAGCTTTCTTT

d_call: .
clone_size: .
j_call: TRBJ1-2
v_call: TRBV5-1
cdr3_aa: CASSLAGREDYGYTF
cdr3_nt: TGCGCCAGCAGCTTGGCCGGGAGGGAAGACTATGGCTACACCTTC

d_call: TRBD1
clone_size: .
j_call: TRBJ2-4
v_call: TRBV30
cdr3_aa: CAWDRDRGNIQYF
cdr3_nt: TGTGCCTGGGACCGGGACAGGGGAAACATTCAGTACTTC

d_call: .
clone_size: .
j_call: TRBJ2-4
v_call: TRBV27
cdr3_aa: CASSSSGLAKNIQYF
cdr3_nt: .

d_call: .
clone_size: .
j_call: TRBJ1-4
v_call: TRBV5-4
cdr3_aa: CASSWGADATNEKLFF
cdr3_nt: TGTGCCAGCAGCTGGGGAGCTGATGCAACTAATGAAAAACTGTTTTTT

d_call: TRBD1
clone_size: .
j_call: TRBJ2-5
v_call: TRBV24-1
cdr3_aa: CATSDMTGGQETQYF
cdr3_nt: TGTGCCACCAGTGATATGACAGGGGGCCAAGAGACCCAGTACTTC

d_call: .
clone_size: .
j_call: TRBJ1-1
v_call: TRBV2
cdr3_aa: CASRGHISGAEAFF
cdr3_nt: TGTGCCAGCAGGGGGCACATCTCTGGGGCTGAAGCTTTCTTT

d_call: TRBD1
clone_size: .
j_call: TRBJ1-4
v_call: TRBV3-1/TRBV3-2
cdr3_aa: CASEGQGNEKLFF
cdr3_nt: TGTGCCAGCGAGGGACAGGGCAATGAAAAACTGTTTTTT

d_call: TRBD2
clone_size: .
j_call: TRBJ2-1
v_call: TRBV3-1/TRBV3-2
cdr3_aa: CASSRQRPTSGNVYEQFF
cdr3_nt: TGTGCCAGCAGCCGACAGCGCCCCACTAGCGGGAACGTCTATGAGCAGTTCTTC

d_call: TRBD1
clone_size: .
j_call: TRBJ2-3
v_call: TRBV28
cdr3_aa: CASRPPGQGAKDTQYF
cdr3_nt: TGTGCCAGCAGGCCCCCGGGACAGGGGGCGAAAGATACGCAGTATTTT

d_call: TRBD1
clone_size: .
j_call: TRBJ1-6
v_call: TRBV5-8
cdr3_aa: CASSSYRGSPLHF
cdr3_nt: TGTGCCAGCAGCTCCTACAGGGGGTCACCCCTCCACTTT

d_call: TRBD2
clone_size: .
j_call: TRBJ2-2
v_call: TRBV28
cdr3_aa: CASLHGTSGGTGELFF
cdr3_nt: TGTGCCAGCTTACACGGGACTAGCGGAGGCACCGGGGAGCTGTTTTTT

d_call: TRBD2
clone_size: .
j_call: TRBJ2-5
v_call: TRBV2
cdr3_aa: CATAAGLAGVETQYF
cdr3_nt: TGTGCCACGGCCGCGGGACTAGCGGGAGTAGAGACCCAGTACTTC

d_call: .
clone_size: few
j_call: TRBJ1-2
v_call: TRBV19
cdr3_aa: CASSITSIYGYTF
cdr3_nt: TGTGCCAGTAGTATAACCAGTATCTATGGCTACACCTTC

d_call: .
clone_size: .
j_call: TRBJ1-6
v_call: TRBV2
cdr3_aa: CASSARQPNSPLHF
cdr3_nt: TGTGCCAGCAGTGCTCGACAGCCAAATTCACCCCTCCACTTT

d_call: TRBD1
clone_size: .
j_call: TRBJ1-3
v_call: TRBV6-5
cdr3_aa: CASSLDRAGNTIYF
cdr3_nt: TGTGCCAGCAGTTTGGACAGGGCTGGAAACACCATATATTTT

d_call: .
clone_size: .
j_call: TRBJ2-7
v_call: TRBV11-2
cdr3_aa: CASSLFRTGSYEQYF
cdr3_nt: TGTGCCAGCAGCTTATTCAGAACGGGTTCCTACGAGCAGTACTTC

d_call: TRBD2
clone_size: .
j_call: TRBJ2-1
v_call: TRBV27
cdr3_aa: CASSPLLAGYEQFF
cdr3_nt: TGTGCCAGCAGCCCTCTCCTAGCGGGCTATGAGCAGTTCTTC

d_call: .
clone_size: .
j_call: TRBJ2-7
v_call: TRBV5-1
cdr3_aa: CASSPRGLSYEQYF
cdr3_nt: TGCGCCAGCAGCCCCCGGGGGTTGTCCTACGAGCAGTACTTC

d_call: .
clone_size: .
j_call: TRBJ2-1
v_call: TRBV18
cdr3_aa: CASSPPNTLTSYNEQFF
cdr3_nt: TGTGCCAGCTCACCACCGAACACCTTGACTTCCTACAATGAGCAGTTCTTC

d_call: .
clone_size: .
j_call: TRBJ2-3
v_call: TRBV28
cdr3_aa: CASSFTGVSDTQYF
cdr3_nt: TGTGCCAGCAGTTTTACGGGAGTAAGCGATACGCAGTATTTT

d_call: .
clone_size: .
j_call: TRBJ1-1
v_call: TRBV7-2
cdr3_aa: CASSPGQTITEAFF
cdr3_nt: TGTGCCAGCAGCCCCGGACAAACTATCACTGAAGCTTTCTTT

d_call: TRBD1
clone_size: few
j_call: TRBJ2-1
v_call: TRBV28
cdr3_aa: CASILTGGKNEQFF
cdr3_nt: TGTGCCAGCATATTGACAGGGGGTAAGAATGAGCAGTTCTTC

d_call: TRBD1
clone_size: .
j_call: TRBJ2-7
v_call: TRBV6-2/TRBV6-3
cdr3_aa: CASSDLRDRSYEQYF
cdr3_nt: TGTGCCAGCAGTGACCTCCGGGACAGGTCCTACGAGCAGTACTTC

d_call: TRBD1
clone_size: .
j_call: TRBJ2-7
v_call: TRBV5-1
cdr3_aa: CASSLAVAQGAYEQYF
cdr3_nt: TGCGCCAGCAGCCTCGCGGTCGCACAGGGGGCATACGAGCAGTACTTC